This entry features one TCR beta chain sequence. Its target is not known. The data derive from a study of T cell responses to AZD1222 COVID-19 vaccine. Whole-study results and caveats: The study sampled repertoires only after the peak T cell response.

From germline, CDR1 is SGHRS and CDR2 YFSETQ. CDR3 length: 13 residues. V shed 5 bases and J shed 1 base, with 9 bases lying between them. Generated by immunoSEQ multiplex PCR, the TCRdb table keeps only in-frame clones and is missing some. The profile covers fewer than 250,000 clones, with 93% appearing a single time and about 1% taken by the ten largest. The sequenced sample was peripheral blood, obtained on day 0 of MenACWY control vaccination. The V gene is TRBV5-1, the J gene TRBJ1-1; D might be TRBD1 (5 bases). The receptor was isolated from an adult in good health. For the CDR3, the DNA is TGCGCCAGCAGAAGGGACCGGAACACTGAAGCTTTCTTT. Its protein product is CASRRDRNTEAFF.